One and the same sample provided the 17 T cell receptor beta chains below, sequenced in a study of blood T cell repertoires in COVID-19. The protocol was immunoSEQ multiplex PCR, while the TCRdb copy is restricted to in-frame clones and leaves out a portion. The sample has just under 75,000 clones; approximately 80% are singletons. The sample consisted of peripheral blood. These receptors all come from a man aged 80 or over with active or convalescent COVID-19.

This chain connects TRBV7-2 to TRBJ1-5; 9 bases agree with TRBD1. With V trimmed by 5 bases and J by 16 bases, 6 bases remained unmatched. In germline, CDR1 is SGHTA, CDR2 FQGNSA. The CDR3 extends over 11 amino acids. CDR3 nucleotides: TGTGCCAGCAGCCTGGGACAGGGACTTCATTTT. Amino acid sequence: CASSLGQGLHF.

This chain uses TRBV18 with TRBJ1-1; no reliable D call. The germline gives CDR1 KGHSH, CDR2 LQKENI. V lost 2 bases and J lost 11, with 12 bases in between. The CDR3 spans 12 residues. In nucleotides, the CDR3 is TGTGCCAGCTCACCAGGGGTAACGGGGGCTTTCTTT. Amino acid sequence: CASSPGVTGAFF.

The chain is built from TRBV5-1 and TRBJ2-1; 8 bases are a match to TRBD2. The CDR3 has 15 amino acids. The junction had 8 bases not matched to a gene; V was cut back by 2 bases and J by 7 bases. Germline V CDR1 and CDR2: SGHRS, YFSETQ. CDR3 in DNA: TGCGCCAGCAGCTTCCGGACTAGCCATGTTAATGAGCAGTTCTTC. This encodes CASSFRTSHVNEQFF. The full variable domain, rest sourced from reference TRBV5-1 and TRBJ2-1, is KAGVTQTPRYLIKTRGQQVTLSCSPISGHRSVSWYQQTPGQGLQFLFEYFSETQRNKGNFPGRFSGRQFSNSRSEMNVSTLELGDSALYLCASSFRTSHVNEQFFGPGTRLTVL.

The chain couples TRBV7-2 to TRBJ2-1, with 7 bases identical to TRBD2. Germline-derived CDR1 and CDR2 are SGHTA and FQGNSA. The CDR3 covers 16 residues. V lost 3 bases, J lost 2 bases, and 7 bases stayed unmatched. The CDR3 region is CASSFGSSGAYNEQFF. The CDR3 region has the DNA TGTGCCAGCAGCTTCGGTTCGAGCGGGGCCTACAATGAGCAGTTCTTC.

The J gene is TRBJ1-2, the V gene TRBV11-2; D is uncertain. V lost 1 base, J lost 2 bases, and 8 bases lay in between. Germline lookup yields CDR1 SGHAT and CDR2 FQNNGV. The CDR3 sequence is 14 residues long. CDR3 nucleotides: TGTGCCAGCAGCTTAGGGCAGGTGAACTATGGCTACACCTTC. The encoded protein is CASSLGQVNYGYTF.

CDR3 residues: CATSPKNTGELFF. In DNA, the CDR3 is TGTGCCACCAGTCCCAAGAACACCGGGGAGCTGTTTTTT. The V gene is TRBV24-1, the J gene TRBJ2-2; no clear D. Germline V CDR1 and CDR2: KGHDR, SFDVKD. CDR3 length equals 13 residues. Deletions cut 6 bases from V and 1 base from J, with 5 bases between.

The V gene is TRBV11-2, the J gene TRBJ1-1; D not certain. Germline CDR1 and CDR2: SGHAT and FQNNGV. The V and J ends lost 2 bases and 0 bases respectively, with 10 bases between them. There are 15 residues in the CDR3. CDR3 in DNA: TGTGCCAGCAGCTTAAACGCAGATATGAACACTGAAGCTTTCTTT. Its protein is CASSLNADMNTEAFF.

This clone was counted only a few times. This chain uses TRBV11-2 with TRBJ2-7, with D possibly being TRBD2 (6 bases). CDR1 and CDR2 (germline): SGHAT, FQNNGV. V dropped 5 bases and J dropped 0 bases, with 17 bases sitting between them. The CDR3 is 16 amino acids. Here the CDR3 reads CASSPRTAGTSYEQYF. CDR3 coding DNA: TGTGCCAGCAGCCCCCGTACGGCGGGGACCTCCTACGAGCAGTACTTC.

The chain carries TRBV5-1 and TRBJ1-6; weak D call: TRBD1 (6 bases). This CDR3 is built from 15 residues. V was clipped by 2 bases and J by 11 bases, with 17 bases between them. Germline V gives CDR1 SGHRS, CDR2 YFSETQ. The CDR3, as DNA: TGCGCCAGCAGCTTCCGCTACCCCTCAGGGGCACCCCTCCACTTT. Residues: CASSFRYPSGAPLHF. Full variable domain (outside the CDR3, taken from reference TRBV5-1 and TRBJ1-6): KAGVTQTPRYLIKTRGQQVTLSCSPISGHRSVSWYQQTPGQGLQFLFEYFSETQRNKGNFPGRFSGRQFSNSRSEMNVSTLELGDSALYLCASSFRYPSGAPLHFGNGTRLTVT.

The chain recombines TRBV27 with TRBJ2-1; tentatively, D is TRBD2 (6 bases). V was trimmed by 6 bases and J by 1 base, leaving 10 bases between them. The CDR3 sequence is 14 residues long. Germline-derived CDR1 and CDR2 are MNHEY and SMNVEV (reference sequence). CDR3 protein: CASRWGVSYNEQFF. The CDR3 DNA reads TGTGCCAGCAGATGGGGGGTTTCCTACAATGAGCAGTTCTTC.

This rearrangement joins TRBV19 to TRBJ2-7, with D hard to call. CDR3 size: 14 residues. CDR1 and CDR2 from the germline V gene are LNHDA and SQIVND (reference sequence). Trimming removed 5 bases at V and 0 bases at J, with 11 bases between. The CDR3 DNA sequence: TGTGCCAGTAGTGCAGGTGTTAGCTCCTACGAGCAGTACTTC. This translates into CASSAGVSSYEQYF. Full variable domain (missing parts from reference TRBV19 and TRBJ2-7): DGGITQSPKYLFRKEGQNVTLSCEQNLNHDAMYWYRQDPGQGLRLIYYSQIVNDFQKGDIAEGYSVSREKKESFPLTVTSAQKNPTAFYLCASSAGVSSYEQYFGPGTRLTVT.

To note about this clone: Additional DNA sequences in this sample encode the identical CDR3. V usage is TRBV15 and J usage is TRBJ1-2; D is unresolved. The CDR3 totals 13 residues. Trimming took off 0 bases at V and 6 bases at J, with 8 bases between the two ends. CDR1 is LNHNV and CDR2 is YYDKDF in the germline V gene (reference sequence). The CDR3: CATSREEGDGYTF. CDR3 nucleotides: TGTGCCACCAGCAGAGAGGAGGGTGATGGCTACACCTTC.

For the CDR3, the DNA is TGTGCCAGCTCACCAAATTGGGCACGTCGTGAGAAGAACACTGAAGCTTTCTTT. It translates to CASSPNWARREKNTEAFF. The chain carries TRBV18 and TRBJ1-1; unclear D gene. Trimming pared 2 bases from V and 1 base from J, leaving 20 bases between. Looked up from germline, CDR1 is KGHSH and CDR2 is LQKENI. The length of the CDR3 is 18 residues.

The V and J genes are TRBV27 and TRBJ2-7, with D possibly being TRBD2 (5 bases). The CDR3 has 15 residues. Germline V gene data show CDR1 as MNHEY and CDR2 as SMNVEV (reference sequence). Trimming removed 4 bases from V and 3 bases from J, with 16 bases in between. This CDR3 reads CASSSTPGSGYEQYF. The CDR3, as DNA: TGTGCCAGCAGTTCAACTCCGGGAAGTGGCTACGAGCAGTACTTC.

Here the CDR3 DNA reads TGTGCCAGCAGCCAGGGACAGACTATCACAGATACGCAGTATTTT. It encodes CASSQGQTITDTQYF. J is TRBJ2-3 and V is TRBV13, with TRBD1 matching 7 bases. CDR3 size: 15 residues. Germline assignment: CDR1 PRHDT and CDR2 FYEKMQ (reference sequence). Trimming took 5 bases from V and 2 from J; bases not matched to a gene: 7.

This chain uses TRBV3-1 (or the pseudogene TRBV3-2) with TRBJ2-5, with a tentative D call TRBD1 (5 bases). CDR1 is LGHDT and CDR2 is YNNKEL in the germline V gene (reference sequence). The CDR3 spans 14 residues. The V gene lost 4 bases and the J gene lost 4 bases, with 13 bases spanning the gap. Written as DNA, the CDR3 is TGTGCCAGCAGCCCCTGGGCAGGGTCAGAGACCCAGTACTTC. Amino acid sequence: CASSPWAGSETQYF.

V is TRBV7-6 and J is TRBJ2-7; 11 bases are shared with TRBD2. J gave up 0 bases and V 0 bases, and 4 bases lay outside the gene matches. The CDR3 is 17 amino acids. CDR1 and CDR2 from the germline V gene are SGHVS and FNYEAQ. The CDR3 DNA reads as TGTGCCAGCAGCTTAGCTAGCGGGAGGGAAAGCTCCTACGAGCAGTACTTC. It is translated as CASSLASGRESSYEQYF.